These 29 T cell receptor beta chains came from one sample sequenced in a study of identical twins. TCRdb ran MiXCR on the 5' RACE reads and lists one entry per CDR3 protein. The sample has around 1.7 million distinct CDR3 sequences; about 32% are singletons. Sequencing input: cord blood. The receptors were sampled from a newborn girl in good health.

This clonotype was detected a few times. The CDR3 DNA follows: TGCGCCAGCTACCGGACAGTCCAAGAGACCCAGTACTTC. Amino acids: CASYRTVQETQYF. The V gene is TRBV5-1, the J gene TRBJ2-5; D is possibly TRBD1 (6 bases). With 7 bases removed from V and 1 base from J, the gap between germline ends came to 11 bases. The CDR3 contains 13 residues. CDR1 and CDR2 (germline): SGHRS, YFSETQ.

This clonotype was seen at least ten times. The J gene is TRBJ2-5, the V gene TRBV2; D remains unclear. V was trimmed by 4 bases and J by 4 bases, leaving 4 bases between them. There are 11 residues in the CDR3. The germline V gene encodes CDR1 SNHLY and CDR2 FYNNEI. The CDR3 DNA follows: TGTGCCAGCAGTGTCCCAGAGACCCAGTACTTC. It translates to CASSVPETQYF.

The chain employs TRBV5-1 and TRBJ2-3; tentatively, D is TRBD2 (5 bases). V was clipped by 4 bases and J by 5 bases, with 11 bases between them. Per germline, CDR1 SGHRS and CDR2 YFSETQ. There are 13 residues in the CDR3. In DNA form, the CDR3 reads TGCGCCAGCAGCGCCGCCCGGGGAGATACGCAGTATTTT. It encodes CASSAARGDTQYF. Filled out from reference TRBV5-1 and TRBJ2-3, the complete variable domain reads KAGVTQTPRYLIKTRGQQVTLSCSPISGHRSVSWYQQTPGQGLQFLFEYFSETQRNKGNFPGRFSGRQFSNSRSEMNVSTLELGDSALYLCASSAARGDTQYFGPGTRLTVL.

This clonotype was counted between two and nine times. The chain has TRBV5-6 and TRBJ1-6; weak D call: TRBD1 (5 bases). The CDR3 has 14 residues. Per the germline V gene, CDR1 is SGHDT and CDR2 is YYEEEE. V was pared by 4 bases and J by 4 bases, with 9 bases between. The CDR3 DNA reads TGTGCCAGCAGCATCGACAGTTATAATTCACCCCTCCACTTT. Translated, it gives CASSIDSYNSPLHF.

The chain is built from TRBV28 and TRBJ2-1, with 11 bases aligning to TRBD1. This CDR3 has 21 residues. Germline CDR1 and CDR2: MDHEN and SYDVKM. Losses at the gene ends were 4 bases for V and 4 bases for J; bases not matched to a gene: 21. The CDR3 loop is CASSSRDRGILAVNRYNEQFF. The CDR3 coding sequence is TGTGCCAGCAGTTCCCGGGACAGGGGGATACTAGCGGTAAATAGATACAATGAGCAGTTCTTC.

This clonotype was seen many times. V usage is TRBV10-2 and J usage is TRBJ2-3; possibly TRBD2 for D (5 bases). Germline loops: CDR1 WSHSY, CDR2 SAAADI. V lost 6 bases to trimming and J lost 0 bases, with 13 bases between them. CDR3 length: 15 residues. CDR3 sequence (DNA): TGCGCCAGCAGGGGTATAGCGTCTAGCACAGATACGCAGTATTTT. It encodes CASRGIASSTDTQYF.

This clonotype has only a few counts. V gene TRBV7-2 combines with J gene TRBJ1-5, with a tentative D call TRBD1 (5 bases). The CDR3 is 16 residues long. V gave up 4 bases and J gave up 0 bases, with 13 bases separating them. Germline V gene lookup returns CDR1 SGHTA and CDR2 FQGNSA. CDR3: CASSSGRAPSNQPQHF. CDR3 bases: TGTGCCAGCAGCTCGGGCAGGGCCCCTAGCAATCAGCCCCAGCATTTT.

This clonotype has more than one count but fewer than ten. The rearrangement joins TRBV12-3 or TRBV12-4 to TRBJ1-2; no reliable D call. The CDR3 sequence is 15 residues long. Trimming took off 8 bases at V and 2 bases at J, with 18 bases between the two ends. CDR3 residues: CASRRNLGSNYGYTF. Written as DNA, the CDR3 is TGTGCCAGCCGGAGGAATCTGGGCAGCAACTATGGCTACACCTTC.

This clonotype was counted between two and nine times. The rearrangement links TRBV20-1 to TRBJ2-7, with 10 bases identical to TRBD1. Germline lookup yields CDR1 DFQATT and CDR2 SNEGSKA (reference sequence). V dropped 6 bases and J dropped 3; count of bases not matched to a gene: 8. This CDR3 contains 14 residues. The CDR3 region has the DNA TGCAGTGCGAGTATGGGACAGGGGTACTACGAGCAGTACTTC. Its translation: CSASMGQGYYEQYF.

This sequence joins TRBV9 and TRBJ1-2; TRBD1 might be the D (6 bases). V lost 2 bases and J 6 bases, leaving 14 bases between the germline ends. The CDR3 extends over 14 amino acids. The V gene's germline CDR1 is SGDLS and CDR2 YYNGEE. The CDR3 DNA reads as TGTGCCAGCAGCGTCAGCCCAGGGGTTAATGGCTACACCTTC. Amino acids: CASSVSPGVNGYTF.

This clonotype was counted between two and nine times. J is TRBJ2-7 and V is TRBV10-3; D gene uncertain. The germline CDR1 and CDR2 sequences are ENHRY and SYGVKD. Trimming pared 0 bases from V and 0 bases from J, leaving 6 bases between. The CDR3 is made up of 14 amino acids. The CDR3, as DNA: TGTGCCATCAGTGAGTCGTCAGCCTCCTACGAGCAGTACTTC. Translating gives CAISESSASYEQYF.

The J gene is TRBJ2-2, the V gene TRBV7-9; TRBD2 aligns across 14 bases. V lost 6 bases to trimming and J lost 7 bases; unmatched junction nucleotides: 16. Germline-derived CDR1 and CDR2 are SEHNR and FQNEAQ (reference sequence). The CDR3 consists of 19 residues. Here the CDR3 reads CASRSGSSIGTSGSGELFF. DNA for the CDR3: TGTGCCAGCAGATCGGGAAGCTCAATAGGGACTAGCGGGAGCGGGGAGCTGTTTTTT.

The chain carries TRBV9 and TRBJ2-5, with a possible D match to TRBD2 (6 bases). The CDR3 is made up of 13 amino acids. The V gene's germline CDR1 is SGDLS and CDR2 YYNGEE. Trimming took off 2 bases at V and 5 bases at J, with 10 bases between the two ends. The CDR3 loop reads CASSVGDLETQYF. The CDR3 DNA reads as TGTGCCAGCAGCGTCGGGGACTTGGAGACCCAGTACTTC.

Here the CDR3 reads CASSLVYGETQYF. Here the CDR3 DNA reads TGTGCCAGCAGTTTAGTATACGGCGAGACCCAGTACTTC. The V call is TRBV12-3 or TRBV12-4, the J call TRBJ2-5; D gene unclear. V was shortened by 1 base and J by 5 bases, with 8 bases between the two germline ends. The CDR3 has 13 amino acids.

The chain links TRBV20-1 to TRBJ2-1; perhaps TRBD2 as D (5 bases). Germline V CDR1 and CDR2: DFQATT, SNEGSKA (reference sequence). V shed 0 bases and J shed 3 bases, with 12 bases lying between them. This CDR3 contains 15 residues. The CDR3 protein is CSAREWSGRYNEQFF. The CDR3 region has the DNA TGCAGTGCTAGAGAATGGAGCGGTCGCTACAATGAGCAGTTCTTC.

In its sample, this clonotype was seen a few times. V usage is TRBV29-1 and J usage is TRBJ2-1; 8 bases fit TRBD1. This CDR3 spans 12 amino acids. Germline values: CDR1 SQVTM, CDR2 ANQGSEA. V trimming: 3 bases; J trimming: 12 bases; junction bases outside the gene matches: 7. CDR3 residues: CSVDRARGPQFF. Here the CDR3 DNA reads TGCAGCGTTGATCGGGCCAGGGGGCCGCAGTTCTTC.

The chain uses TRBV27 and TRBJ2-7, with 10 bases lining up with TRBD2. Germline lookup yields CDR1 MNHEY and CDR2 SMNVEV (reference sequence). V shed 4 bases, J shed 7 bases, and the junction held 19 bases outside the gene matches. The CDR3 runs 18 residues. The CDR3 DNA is TGTGCCAGCAGTTCCACCGTCGCACTAGCGGGGATATACAATGAGCAGTACTTC. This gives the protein CASSSTVALAGIYNEQYF.

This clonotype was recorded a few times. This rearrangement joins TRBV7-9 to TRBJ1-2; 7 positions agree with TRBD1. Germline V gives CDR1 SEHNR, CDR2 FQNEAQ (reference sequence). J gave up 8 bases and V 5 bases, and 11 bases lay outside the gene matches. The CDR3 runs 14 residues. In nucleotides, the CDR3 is TGTGCCAGCAGCCAAGACAGGGATGTCGGCGGCTACACCTTC. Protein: CASSQDRDVGGYTF. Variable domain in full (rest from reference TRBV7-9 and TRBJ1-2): DTGVSQNPRHKITKRGQNVTFRCDPISEHNRLYWYRQTLGQGPEFLTYFQNEAQLEKSRLLSDRFSAERPKGSFSTLEIQRTEQGDSAMYLCASSQDRDVGGYTFGSGTRLTVV.

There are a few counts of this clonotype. The CDR3 spells CASSPQVASGGANEQFF. The CDR3 DNA is TGTGCCAGCAGCCCCCAAGTTGCTAGCGGGGGGGCCAATGAGCAGTTCTTC. J is TRBJ2-1 and V is TRBV9; 12 bases are a match to TRBD2. The CDR3 sequence is 17 residues long. V lost 4 bases and J lost 6; bases outside the gene matches: 11. The germline V gene has CDR1 SGDLS and CDR2 YYNGEE.

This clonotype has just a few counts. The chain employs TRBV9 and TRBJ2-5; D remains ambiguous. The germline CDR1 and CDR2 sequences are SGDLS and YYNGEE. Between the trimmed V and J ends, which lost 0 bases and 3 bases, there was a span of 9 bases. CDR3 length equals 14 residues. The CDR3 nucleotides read TGTGCCAGCAGCGTAGGCCCCCGCGAAGAGACCCAGTACTTC. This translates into CASSVGPREETQYF.

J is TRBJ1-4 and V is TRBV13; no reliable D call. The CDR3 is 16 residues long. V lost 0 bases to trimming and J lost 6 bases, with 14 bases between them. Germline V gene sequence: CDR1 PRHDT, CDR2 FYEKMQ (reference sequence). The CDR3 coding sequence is TGTGCCAGCAGCTTAGGTCAGGCGTACCTAGATGAAAAACTGTTTTTT. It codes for CASSLGQAYLDEKLFF.

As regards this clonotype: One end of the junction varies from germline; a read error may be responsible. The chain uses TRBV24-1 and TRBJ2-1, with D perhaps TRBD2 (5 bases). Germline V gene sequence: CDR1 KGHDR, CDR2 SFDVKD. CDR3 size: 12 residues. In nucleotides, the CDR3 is TGTGCCACCAGCGTTCTAGGAGGTGAGCGGTTCTTC. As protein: CATSVLGGERFF.

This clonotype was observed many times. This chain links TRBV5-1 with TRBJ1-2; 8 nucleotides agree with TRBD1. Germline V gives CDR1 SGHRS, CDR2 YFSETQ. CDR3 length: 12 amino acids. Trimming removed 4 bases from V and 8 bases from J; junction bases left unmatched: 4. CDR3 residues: CASSPDRGGYTF. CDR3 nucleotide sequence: TGCGCCAGCAGCCCCGACAGGGGAGGCTACACCTTC.

The chain's CDR3 is CASSLQGLGNEKLFF. The CDR3 bases are TGTGCCAGCAGCTTACAGGGATTGGGGAATGAAAAACTGTTTTTT. This chain joins TRBV7-2 and TRBJ1-4; weak D call: TRBD1 (5 bases). The germline V gene encodes CDR1 SGHTA and CDR2 FQGNSA. The V gene lost 2 bases and the J gene lost 5 bases, with 12 bases spanning the gap. The CDR3 loop spans 15 amino acids.

CDR3 sequence reads: CSAREFGGRINTEAFF. The CDR3 DNA follows: TGCAGTGCTAGAGAGTTCGGGGGGCGTATCAACACTGAAGCTTTCTTT. The chain joins TRBV20-1 to TRBJ1-1, with D maybe TRBD1 (6 bases). CDR3 length equals 16 residues. Germline values: CDR1 DFQATT, CDR2 SNEGSKA (reference sequence). V was pared by 0 bases and J by 2 bases, with 16 bases between.

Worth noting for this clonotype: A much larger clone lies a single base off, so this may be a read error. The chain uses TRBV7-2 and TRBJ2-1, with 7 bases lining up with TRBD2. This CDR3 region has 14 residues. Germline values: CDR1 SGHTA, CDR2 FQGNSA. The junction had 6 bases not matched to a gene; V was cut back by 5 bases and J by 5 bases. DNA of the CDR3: TGTGCCAGCAGCCCCGGGACTAAGAACAATGAGCAGTTCTTC. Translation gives CASSPGTKNNEQFF.

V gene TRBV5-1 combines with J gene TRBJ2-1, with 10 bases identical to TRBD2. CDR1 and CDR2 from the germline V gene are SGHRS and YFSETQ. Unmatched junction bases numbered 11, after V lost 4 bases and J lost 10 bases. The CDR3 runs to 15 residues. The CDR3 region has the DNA TGCGCCAGCAGCGGGCCTAGCGGGGGTCCCCAGGAGCAGTTCTTC. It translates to CASSGPSGGPQEQFF.

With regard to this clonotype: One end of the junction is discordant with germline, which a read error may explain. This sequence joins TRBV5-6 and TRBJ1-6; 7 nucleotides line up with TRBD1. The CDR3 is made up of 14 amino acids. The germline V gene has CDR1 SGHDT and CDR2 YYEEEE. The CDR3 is CASSFQGEVSPPHF. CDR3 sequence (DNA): TGTGCCAGCAGCTTCCAGGGGGAAGTGTCACCCCCCCACTTT.

CDR3 sequence reads: CSARDVVLAGSNEQFF. For the CDR3, the DNA is TGCAGTGCTAGAGATGTGGTGCTAGCTGGAAGCAATGAGCAGTTCTTC. The chain employs TRBV20-1 and TRBJ2-1; tentative D call: TRBD2 (5 bases). The CDR3 has 16 amino acids. Trimming left V 0 bases short and J 6 bases short, with 18 bases between. CDR1 and CDR2 from the germline V gene are DFQATT and SNEGSKA (reference sequence).